The clone carrying this T cell receptor beta chain was counted ten times or more. Its antigen remains unknown. The entry originates in a study of T cells in Graves' hyperthyroidism and ophthalmopathy. Based on clinical symptoms, serum thyroxine and TRAb, thyroid ultrasound and orbital computed tomography, diagnoses were reached. Amplification of TCR beta CDR3 regions was performed using RNA transcripts as template. With the HTBI primer set, the TCR CDR3 went through a first round of RT-PCR. TCRdb re-analysed the multiplex PCR reads in MiXCR, keeping a single row per CDR3 protein. Among a few hundred thousand distinct CDR3 sequences, about a sixth were seen once, and the ten largest hold 44%. Findings and caveats of the study: Ophthalmopathy was distinguished from stable hyperthyroidism by 13 V-J signatures. Prediction of ophthalmopathy progression came a median around 7.1 months pre-onset.

CDR1 is MGHRA, CDR2 YSYEKL, per germline. The CDR3 contains 17 residues. Between the trimmed V and J ends, which lost 0 bases and 7 bases, there was a span of 21 bases. J is TRBJ1-2 and V is TRBV4-1; a weak D match, TRBD1 (5 bases). Sequenced sample: blood. The TCR was taken from a man aged 40-50 years with Graves' hyperthyroidism. This CDR3 reads CASSQDPLLGRVLGYTF. The CDR3 DNA reads as TGCGCCAGCAGCCAAGATCCATTGCTGGGGCGCGTTCTTGGCTACACCTTC.